This T cell receptor beta chain was found in a study of cytomegalovirus exposure and HLA in healthy donors. Primers included in the PCR were 60 Vbeta and 13 Jbeta primers. The repertoire was sequenced with immunoSEQ multiplex PCR; TCRdb's copy has only in-frame clones and lacks some. Seen here are about 37,000 clones, around 74% observed once, and the top ten hold approximately 6.3%. Germline CDR1 and CDR2: KGHSH and LQKENI. The J segment lost 2 bases and the V segment lost 0 bases, leaving 5 bases of the junction unmatched. This CDR3 has 17 amino acids. The genes are TRBV18 and TRBJ2-3; TRBD2 matches at 10 bases. Sequenced sample: PBMCs. The sequence came from a man aged 30 to 39 in good health and CMV-seronegative. CDR3 loop: CASSPPWLAGVTDTQYF. Here the CDR3 DNA reads TGTGCCAGCTCACCACCCTGGCTAGCGGGAGTCACAGATACGCAGTATTTT.